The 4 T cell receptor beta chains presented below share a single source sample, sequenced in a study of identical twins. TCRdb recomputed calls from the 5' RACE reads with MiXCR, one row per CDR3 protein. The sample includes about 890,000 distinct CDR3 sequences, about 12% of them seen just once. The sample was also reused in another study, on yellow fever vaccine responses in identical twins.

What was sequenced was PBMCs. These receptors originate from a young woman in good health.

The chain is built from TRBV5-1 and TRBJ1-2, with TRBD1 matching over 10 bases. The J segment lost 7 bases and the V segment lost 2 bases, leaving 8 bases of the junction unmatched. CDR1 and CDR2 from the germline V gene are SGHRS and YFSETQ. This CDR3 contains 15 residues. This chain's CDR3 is CASSLSGTGVGGYTF. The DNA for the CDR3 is TGCGCCAGCAGCTTAAGCGGGACAGGGGTAGGTGGCTACACCTTC.

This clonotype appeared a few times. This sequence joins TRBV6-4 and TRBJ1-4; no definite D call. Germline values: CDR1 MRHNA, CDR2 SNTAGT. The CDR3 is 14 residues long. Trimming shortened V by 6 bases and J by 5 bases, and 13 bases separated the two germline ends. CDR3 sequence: CASSVFAGNEKLFF. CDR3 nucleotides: TGTGCCAGCAGCGTGTTCGCGGGGAATGAAAAACTGTTTTTT.

The CDR3 coding sequence is TGTGCCAGCTCGACGGGACAGGGGGTCTCCTACGAGCAGTACGTC. The encoded protein is CASSTGQGVSYEQYV. The chain recombines TRBV18 with TRBJ2-7; 11 bases agree with TRBD1. The CDR3 spans 15 residues. The V gene's germline CDR1 is KGHSH and CDR2 LQKENI. J was trimmed by 0 bases and V by 6 bases; bases with no gene match: 4.

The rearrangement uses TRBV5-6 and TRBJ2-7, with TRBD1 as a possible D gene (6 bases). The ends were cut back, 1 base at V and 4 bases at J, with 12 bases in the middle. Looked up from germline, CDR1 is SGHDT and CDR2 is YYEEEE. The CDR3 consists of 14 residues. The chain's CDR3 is CASSLSGAWYEQYV. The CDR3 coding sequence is TGTGCCAGCAGCTTGTCAGGGGCCTGGTACGAGCAGTACGTC.